This T cell receptor (beta chain) was documented in a study of response to subunit inactivated influenza vaccine. Study results and caveats: Authors suggested each seasonal influenza vaccination recruits few new T cells.

This CDR3 comprises 13 residues. The germline CDR1 and CDR2 sequences are SEHNR and FQNEAQ (reference sequence). J gave up 5 bases and V 5 bases, and 6 bases lay outside the gene matches. TCRdb re-called the RT-PCR reads with MiXCR, one entry per CDR3 protein. Of hundreds of thousands of distinct CDR3 sequences listed, 12% were seen once; the top ten hold 7.5% to 10%. Comment on this clonotype: Its antigen is currently unknown.

This clonotype was obtained from a man aged 45-65 years who received an inactivated influenza vaccine. The J gene is TRBJ2-7, the V gene TRBV7-9, with TRBD1 matching over 7 bases. The source material was non-naive T cells sorted from PBMCs, sampled approximately 15 days before vaccination. CDR3 DNA: TGTGCCAGCAGCCCGGGACAGTCCCACGAGCAGTACTTC. It codes for CASSPGQSHEQYF.